This T cell receptor (beta chain) was obtained from a study of blood T cells in healthy people across ages. CDR3 length equals 17 residues. Germline V gene data show CDR1 as SGHRS and CDR2 as YFSETQ. V gave up 4 bases and J gave up 0 bases, with 16 bases separating them. A J-beta primer mix and a sample-barcoded 5' primer were used in a second PCR of about 6 to 12 cycles. There were at least 2.5 million CDR3-containing paired-end reads obtained from each sample. TCRdb independently ran MiXCR on the 5' RACE reads; one entry per CDR3 protein. The data show some 640,000 distinct CDR3 sequences, approximately 30% seen once. This clonotype has only a few counts.

The sequencing sample was made of blood. The rearrangement uses TRBV5-1 and TRBJ1-4, with D perhaps matching TRBD1 (5 bases). The clonotype originates from a woman of 80 years or more in good health. In DNA form, the CDR3 reads TGCGCCAGCAGCCCGGGACGCCCTAGTGCAACTAATGAAAAACTGTTTTTT. Translating gives CASSPGRPSATNEKLFF.